This T cell receptor (beta chain) was captured in a study of identical twins. Trimming cost V 3 bases and J 0 bases, with 10 bases left between them. Germline V gene sequence: CDR1 SGHRS, CDR2 YFSETQ. There are 16 residues in the CDR3. cDNA carried unique molecular identifiers, and a universal primer site was added by template switching. Using its own MiXCR run on the 5' RACE reads, TCRdb lists one record per CDR3 protein. The sample lists a few hundred thousand distinct CDR3 sequences; 18% were seen once. This clonotype was seen only a few times. The source of this sequence is a man aged 45-65 years in good health. Sequencing was performed on naive T cells sorted from blood. The J gene is TRBJ2-6, the V gene TRBV5-1; D perhaps matches TRBD2 (5 bases). CDR3 in amino acids: CASSSGRDSGANVLTF. In DNA form, the CDR3 reads TGCGCCAGCAGCTCCGGACGGGACTCTGGGGCCAACGTCCTGACTTTC.